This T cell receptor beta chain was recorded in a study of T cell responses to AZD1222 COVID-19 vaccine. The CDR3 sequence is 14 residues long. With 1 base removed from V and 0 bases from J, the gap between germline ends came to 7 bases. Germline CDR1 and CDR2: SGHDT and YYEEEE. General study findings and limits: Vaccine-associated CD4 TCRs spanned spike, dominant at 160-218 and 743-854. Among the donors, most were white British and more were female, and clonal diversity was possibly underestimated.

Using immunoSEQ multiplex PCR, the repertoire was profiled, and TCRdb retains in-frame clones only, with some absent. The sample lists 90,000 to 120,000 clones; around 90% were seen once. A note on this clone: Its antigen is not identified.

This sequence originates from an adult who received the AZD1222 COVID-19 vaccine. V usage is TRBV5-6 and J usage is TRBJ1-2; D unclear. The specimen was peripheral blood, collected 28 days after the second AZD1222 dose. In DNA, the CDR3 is TGTGCCAGCAGCTTGCCCCGAGCTAACTATGGCTACACCTTC. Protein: CASSLPRANYGYTF. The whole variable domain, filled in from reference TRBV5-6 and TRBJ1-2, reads DAGVTQSPTHLIKTRGQQVTLRCSPKSGHDTVSWYQQALGQGPQFIFQYYEEEERQRGNFPDRFSGHQFPNYSSELNVNALLLGDSALYLCASSLPRANYGYTFGSGTRLTVV.